This T cell receptor (beta chain) came from a study of monozygotic twins with inflammatory bowel disease. The authors drew more than 2 ml of blood from each donor. Findings of the study overall: Using the inverse Simpson index, IBD patients had lower TCRbeta diversity than healthy co-twins.

With respect to this clonotype: The antigen is not known.

TCRdb re-called the 5' RACE reads, yielding one record per CDR3 amino acid sequence without DNA. The ten most abundant clones cover 6.5% to 9% of a sample with 150,000 to 200,000 distinct CDR3 sequences. The sequencing sample was made of blood. The receptor was derived from a human donor with ulcerative colitis or Crohn's disease, or a healthy co-twin of an affected twin (not recorded which).

This chain's CDR3 is CASSPTSKGSEQYF. The rearrangement joins TRBV5-1 to TRBJ2-7. The germline gives CDR1 SGHRS, CDR2 YFSETQ. The CDR3 has 14 residues.